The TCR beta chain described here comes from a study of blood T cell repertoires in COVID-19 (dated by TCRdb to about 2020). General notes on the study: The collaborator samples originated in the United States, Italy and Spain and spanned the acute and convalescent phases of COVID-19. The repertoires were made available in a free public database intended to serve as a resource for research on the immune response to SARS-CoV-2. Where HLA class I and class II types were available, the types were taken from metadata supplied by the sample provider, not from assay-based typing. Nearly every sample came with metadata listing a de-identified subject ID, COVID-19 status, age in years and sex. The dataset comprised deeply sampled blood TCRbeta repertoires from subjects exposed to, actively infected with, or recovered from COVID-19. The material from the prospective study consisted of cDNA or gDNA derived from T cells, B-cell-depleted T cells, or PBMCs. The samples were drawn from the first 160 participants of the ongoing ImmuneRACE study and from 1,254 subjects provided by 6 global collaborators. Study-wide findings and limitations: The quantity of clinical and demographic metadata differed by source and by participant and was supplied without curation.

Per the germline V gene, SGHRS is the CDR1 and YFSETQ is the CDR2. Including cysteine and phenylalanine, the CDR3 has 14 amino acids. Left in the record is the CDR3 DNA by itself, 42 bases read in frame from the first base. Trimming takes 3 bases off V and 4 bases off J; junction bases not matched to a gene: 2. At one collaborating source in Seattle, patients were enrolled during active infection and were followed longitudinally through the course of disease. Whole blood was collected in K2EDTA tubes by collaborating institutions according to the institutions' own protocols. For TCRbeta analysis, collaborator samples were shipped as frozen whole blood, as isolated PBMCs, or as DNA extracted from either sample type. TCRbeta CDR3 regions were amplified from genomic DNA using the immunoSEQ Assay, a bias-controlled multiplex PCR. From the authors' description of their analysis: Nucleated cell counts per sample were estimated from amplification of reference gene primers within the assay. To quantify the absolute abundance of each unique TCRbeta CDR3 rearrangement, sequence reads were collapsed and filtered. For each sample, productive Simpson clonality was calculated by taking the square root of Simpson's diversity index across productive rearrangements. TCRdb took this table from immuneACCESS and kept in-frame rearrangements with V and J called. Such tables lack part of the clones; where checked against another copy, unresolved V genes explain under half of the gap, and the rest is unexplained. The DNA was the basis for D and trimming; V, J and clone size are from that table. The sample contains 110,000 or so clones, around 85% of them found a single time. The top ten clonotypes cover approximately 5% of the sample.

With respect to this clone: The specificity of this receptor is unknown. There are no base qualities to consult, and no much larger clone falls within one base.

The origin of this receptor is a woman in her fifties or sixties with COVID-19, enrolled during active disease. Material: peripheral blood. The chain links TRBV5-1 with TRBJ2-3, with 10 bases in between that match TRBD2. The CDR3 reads CASSSGLAADTQYF. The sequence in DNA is TGCGCCAGCAGCTCAGGACTAGCGGCAGATACGCAGTATTTT.